The 32 T cell receptor beta chains given below trace back to one sample, sequenced in a study of blood T cell repertoires in COVID-19. TCRdb's copy holds only in-frame clones and misses some; the assay was immunoSEQ multiplex PCR. The sample holds more than 200,000 clones, around 86% seen once. The sequenced material came from PBMCs or T cells enriched from blood (not recorded which). These receptors were collected from a man aged 25 to 40 in a cohort exposed to, infected with or recovered from COVID-19 (not recorded which).

The gene calls are TRBV3-1 (or the pseudogene TRBV3-2) and TRBJ2-3, with TRBD2 as a possible D gene (5 bases). The CDR3 is 13 amino acids. Trimming removed 8 bases from V and 2 bases from J, with 11 bases in between. Per the germline V gene, CDR1 is LGHDT and CDR2 is YNNKEL (reference sequence). CDR3 in amino acids: CASGLGLTDTQYF. For the CDR3, the DNA is TGTGCCAGCGGTCTAGGACTCACAGATACGCAGTATTTT.

The rearrangement joins TRBV4-1 to TRBJ2-7; TRBD1 might be the D (6 bases). The CDR3 is 14 residues long. Germline V lookup: CDR1 MGHRA, CDR2 YSYEKL. Trimming pared 2 bases from V and 6 bases from J, leaving 14 bases between. In DNA form, the CDR3 reads TGCGCCAGCAGCCAACCCAGAAGAGGGGGCGAGCAGTACTTC. Protein product: CASSQPRRGGEQYF.

This sequence joins TRBV5-1 and TRBJ2-7, with 11 positions matching TRBD1. Germline CDR1 reads SGHRS; CDR2 reads YFSETQ. The trim removed 3 bases at V and 3 bases at J, leaving 5 bases unmatched. The length of the CDR3 is 15 residues. The CDR3 here is CASSWGQGVNYEQYF. The DNA of the CDR3 is TGCGCCAGCAGCTGGGGACAGGGGGTTAACTACGAGCAGTACTTC.

The chain couples TRBV28 to TRBJ2-2; D unclear. Trimming left V 7 bases short and J 8 bases short, with 20 bases between. Germline lookup yields CDR1 MDHEN and CDR2 SYDVKM. The CDR3 length is 15 residues. The CDR3 region has the DNA TGTGCCAGCACGAGTGGGCAGGCTAACATGGGGGAGCTGTTTTTT. The encoded protein is CASTSGQANMGELFF.

The rearrangement uses TRBV9 and TRBJ2-1; 9 bases agree with TRBD1. The CDR3 loop spans 18 amino acids. V gave up 4 bases and J gave up 1 base; unmatched junction bases: 12. Germline V gives CDR1 SGDLS, CDR2 YYNGEE. The CDR3 here is CASSLQKGQGGSYNEQFF. The CDR3 coding sequence is TGTGCCAGCAGCTTACAAAAGGGACAGGGAGGGTCCTACAATGAGCAGTTCTTC.

The V and J genes are TRBV7-3 and TRBJ2-3, with TRBD2 as a possible D gene (5 bases). From germline, CDR1 is SGHTA and CDR2 FQGTGA. V dropped 2 bases and J dropped 4 bases, with 10 bases sitting between them. CDR3 size: 14 residues. Here the CDR3 reads CASSLGNSADTQYF. CDR3 nucleotides: TGTGCCAGCAGCTTAGGGAATAGCGCAGATACGCAGTATTTT.

This rearrangement joins TRBV28 to TRBJ1-1; TRBD1 agrees at 7 bases. The CDR3 has 12 residues. V lost 3 bases and J lost 10; bases outside the gene matches: 5. The V gene's germline CDR1 is MDHEN and CDR2 SYDVKM. The CDR3 loop reads CASSLDRSPAFF. The CDR3 region has the DNA TGTGCCAGCAGTTTGGACAGGTCGCCAGCTTTCTTT.

V and J are TRBV15 and TRBJ1-1; no firm D call. CDR1 is LNHNV, CDR2 YYDKDF, per germline (reference sequence). The CDR3 covers 14 residues. Trimming pared 0 bases from V and 6 bases from J, leaving 11 bases between. CDR3 amino acids: CATSRDRGFPEAFF. The CDR3, as DNA: TGTGCCACCAGCAGAGATCGCGGGTTCCCTGAAGCTTTCTTT. Drawing the rest from reference TRBV15 and TRBJ1-1, the complete variable domain is DAMVIQNPRYQVTQFGKPVTLSCSQTLNHNVMYWYQQKSSQAPKLLFHYYDKDFNNEADTPDNFQSRRPNTSFCFLDIRSPGLGDTAMYLCATSRDRGFPEAFFGQGTRLTVV.

The rearrangement links TRBV28 to TRBJ1-5; tentative D call: TRBD1 (6 bases). Germline CDR1 MDHEN, CDR2 SYDVKM. CDR3 size: 14 residues. Trimming shortened V by 6 bases and J by 9 bases, and 18 bases separated the two germline ends. The CDR3 reads CASSLTGQLAPQHF. In DNA form, the CDR3 reads TGTGCCAGCAGCCTCACGGGACAACTCGCGCCCCAGCATTTT.

The chain links TRBV12-3 or TRBV12-4 to TRBJ2-5; D is unresolved. The V gene lost 4 bases and the J gene lost 5 bases, with 11 bases spanning the gap. The CDR3 is made up of 13 amino acids. The CDR3 reads CASSSTPAETQYF. The CDR3 DNA follows: TGTGCCAGCAGTTCGACACCGGCGGAGACCCAGTACTTC.

The gene calls are TRBV9 and TRBJ2-7; D perhaps matches TRBD1 (6 bases). V dropped 0 bases and J dropped 2 bases, with 9 bases sitting between them. Looked up from germline, CDR1 is SGDLS and CDR2 is YYNGEE. The CDR3 has 14 amino acids. CDR3 DNA sequence: TGTGCCAGCAGCGTAGGGGACACACCCTACGAGCAGTACTTC. Translating gives CASSVGDTPYEQYF.

This clone was counted only a few times. J is TRBJ2-7 and V is TRBV20-1, with a weak D call TRBD2 (5 bases). The CDR3 runs to 10 residues. CDR1 is DFQATT, CDR2 SNEGSKA, per germline (reference sequence). The V and J ends lost 8 bases and 2 bases respectively, with 7 bases between them. CDR3 nucleotides: TGCAGTAGCGGAACCTACGAGCAGTACTTC. Protein product: CSSGTYEQYF.

V gene TRBV6-5 combines with J gene TRBJ2-7; tentative D call: TRBD2 (7 bases). CDR1 and CDR2 (germline): MNHEY, SVGAGI. The CDR3 totals 15 residues. The V end lost 6 bases, the J end lost 3 bases, and 18 bases lay between the germline ends. As DNA, the CDR3 is TGTGCCAGCAGCTTGGGAGGGGGAGGGGGCTACGAGCAGTACTTC. Translated: CASSLGGGGGYEQYF.

The chain combines TRBV7-8 with TRBJ2-1; 8 bases map to TRBD2. Germline CDR1 SGHVS, CDR2 FQNEAQ. CDR3 length equals 15 residues. With V trimmed by 9 bases and J by 7 bases, 14 bases remained unmatched. CDR3 in DNA: TGTGCCAGACATACAAGCGGGAGAAGGGAGAATGAGCAGTTCTTC. Its protein product is CARHTSGRRENEQFF.

The CDR3 protein is CASSQERLATDTQYF. For the CDR3, the DNA is TGTGCCAGCAGCCAAGAAAGGCTAGCTACAGATACGCAGTATTTT. The V call is TRBV3-1 (or the pseudogene TRBV3-2), the J call TRBJ2-3; perhaps TRBD2 as D (5 bases). The CDR3 is 15 residues long. V shed 0 bases and J shed 3 bases, with 10 bases lying between them. The germline V gene has CDR1 LGHDT and CDR2 YNNKEL (reference sequence).

The chain recombines TRBV19 with TRBJ1-5, with D uncertain. The CDR3 covers 16 residues. The V gene's germline CDR1 is LNHDA and CDR2 SQIVND (reference sequence). Trimming pared 3 bases from V and 0 bases from J, leaving 12 bases between. Written as DNA, the CDR3 is TGTGCCAGTAGTATTTCCCCCGGGGATAGCAATCAGCCCCAGCATTTT. It encodes CASSISPGDSNQPQHF.

The chain uses TRBV6-6 and TRBJ1-3; D remains unclear. This CDR3 has 12 amino acids. Trimming pared 6 bases from V and 7 bases from J, leaving 10 bases between. Germline loops: CDR1 MNHNY, CDR2 SVGAGI (reference sequence). CDR3 protein: CASRTSENTIYF. CDR3 nucleotide sequence: TGTGCCAGCAGAACCTCCGAGAACACCATATATTTT.

The chain carries TRBV11-2 and TRBJ1-5; TRBD1 matches 8 bases. This CDR3 is built from 15 residues. Germline V gene lookup returns CDR1 SGHAT and CDR2 FQNNGV. J was trimmed by 4 bases and V by 5 bases; bases with no gene match: 7. The chain's CDR3 is CASSKNQGANQPQHF. The CDR3 DNA sequence: TGTGCCAGCAGCAAAAATCAGGGGGCGAATCAGCCCCAGCATTTT.

The chain uses TRBV28 and TRBJ1-1; D unresolved. CDR3 length: 13 residues. Looked up from germline, CDR1 is MDHEN and CDR2 is SYDVKM. V lost 7 bases, J lost 5 bases, and 14 bases lay in between. The CDR3 DNA reads as TGTGCCAGCATTCAATCGCCCGGGACTGAAGCTTTCTTT. It is translated as CASIQSPGTEAFF.

The chain is built from TRBV6-4 and TRBJ1-6; 7 nucleotides line up with TRBD1. J gave up 10 bases and V 6 bases, and 6 bases lay outside the gene matches. The CDR3 spans 13 residues. CDR1 MRHNA and CDR2 SNTAGT come from the germline V gene. In DNA form, the CDR3 reads TGTGCCAGCAGCGGGACAGTGGGCTCACCCCTCCACTTT. It encodes CASSGTVGSPLHF.

The chain carries TRBV18 and TRBJ2-4; 11 bases match TRBD2. The CDR3 sequence is 16 residues long. V shed 2 bases, J shed 0 bases, and the junction held 0 bases outside the gene matches. Germline V CDR1 and CDR2: KGHSH, LQKENI. The CDR3 here is CASSPGLAGAKNIQYF. The CDR3 DNA reads TGTGCCAGCTCACCAGGACTAGCGGGAGCCAAAAACATTCAGTACTTC.

The V call is TRBV2, the J call TRBJ2-1, with 12 nucleotides matching TRBD2. The CDR3 runs 16 residues. Unmatched junction bases numbered 7, after V lost 2 bases and J lost 8 bases. Germline V gene sequence: CDR1 SNHLY, CDR2 FYNNEI. DNA for the CDR3: TGTGCCAGCAGTGAAACGGCTAGCGGGAGGGCCTATGAGCAGTTCTTC. Amino acids: CASSETASGRAYEQFF.

The chain combines TRBV7-6 with TRBJ2-2; D may be TRBD1 (6 bases). CDR1 and CDR2 from the germline V gene are SGHVS and FNYEAQ. This CDR3 spans 15 amino acids. Trimming took 5 bases from V and 0 from J, leaving 10 bases between them. The DNA for the CDR3 is TGTGCCAGCAGCCTGGGACACGCGAACACCGGGGAGCTGTTTTTT. As protein: CASSLGHANTGELFF.

The chain carries TRBV5-1 and TRBJ2-3, with 8 bases lining up with TRBD1. Losses at the gene ends were 0 bases for V and 1 base for J; bases not matched to a gene: 7. CDR1 and CDR2 from the germline V gene are SGHRS and YFSETQ. There are 17 residues in the CDR3. The CDR3 DNA sequence: TGCGCCAGCAGCTTGGCCTTCGGACAGGGACGCACAGATACGCAGTATTTT. Translating gives CASSLAFGQGRTDTQYF.

The chain couples TRBV28 to TRBJ1-5; possibly TRBD1 for D (5 bases). The CDR3 consists of 16 residues. Trimming left V 2 bases short and J 5 bases short, with 16 bases between. Germline V CDR1 and CDR2: MDHEN, SYDVKM. In nucleotides, the CDR3 is TGTGCCAGCAGTTTAGTGGGACCCGGGGGAGATCAGCCCCAGCATTTT. Protein sequence: CASSLVGPGGDQPQHF.

The chain links TRBV15 to TRBJ2-1; 10 bases are a match to TRBD1. Trimming took 1 base from V and 9 from J; bases not matched to a gene: 12. The CDR3 length is 17 residues. Looked up from germline, CDR1 is LNHNV and CDR2 is YYDKDF (reference sequence). The CDR3 DNA is TGTGCCACCAGCAGAGGAGCCGGGACAGGGGCCATTATTGAGCAGTTCTTC. Translation gives CATSRGAGTGAIIEQFF.

The V call is TRBV5-8, the J call TRBJ1-3, with 7 bases fitting TRBD1. Trimming cost V 2 bases and J 1 base; bases outside gene matches: 6. The CDR3 loop spans 16 amino acids. Germline V gene sequence: CDR1 SGHTS, CDR2 YDEGEE. The CDR3 is CASSFRQGLSGNTIYF. Written as DNA, the CDR3 is TGTGCCAGCAGCTTTAGACAGGGCTTATCTGGAAACACCATATATTTT.

The CDR3: CASSSDESRNIQYF. In DNA, the CDR3 is TGTGCCAGCAGCTCCGATGAATCGCGGAACATTCAGTACTTC. The V call is TRBV7-3, the J call TRBJ2-4; the D is unclear. Germline-derived CDR1 and CDR2 are SGHTA and FQGTGA. V lost 4 bases, J lost 7 bases, and 14 bases lay in between. The CDR3 length is 14 residues.

The V gene is TRBV15, the J gene TRBJ2-7; the match to TRBD2 covers 8 bases. Germline values: CDR1 LNHNV, CDR2 YYDKDF (reference sequence). Trimming cost V 1 base and J 2 bases; bases outside gene matches: 4. This CDR3 has 15 amino acids. This CDR3 reads CATSRGGSGAYEQYF. CDR3 in DNA: TGTGCCACCAGCAGAGGGGGTAGCGGGGCCTACGAGCAGTACTTC.

V is TRBV7-9 and J is TRBJ2-7; 7 nucleotides match TRBD2. The CDR3 is 14 residues long. Trimming removed 1 base from V and 3 bases from J; junction bases left unmatched: 3. The V gene's germline CDR1 is SEHNR and CDR2 FQNEAQ (reference sequence). CDR3 loop: CASSLGQRGYEQYF. CDR3 coding DNA: TGTGCCAGCAGCTTAGGACAGCGGGGCTACGAGCAGTACTTC.

This clone was counted a few times. This chain's CDR3 is CASSPLYNEQFF. The CDR3 coding sequence is TGTGCCAGCAGTCCTCTTTACAATGAGCAGTTCTTC. The gene calls are TRBV6-5 and TRBJ2-1; D remains ambiguous. Trimming shortened V by 5 bases and J by 4 bases, and 6 bases separated the two germline ends. The CDR3 is 12 amino acids. Looked up from germline, CDR1 is MNHEY and CDR2 is SVGAGI.

The chain joins TRBV6-5 to TRBJ2-7; 11 bases map to TRBD2. The germline V gene encodes CDR1 MNHEY and CDR2 SVGAGI. CDR3 length: 14 residues. J lost 4 bases, V lost 6 bases, and 5 bases had no gene match. CDR3: CASRPGTSGYEQYF. CDR3 coding DNA: TGTGCCAGCAGACCTGGGACTAGCGGATACGAGCAGTACTTC.